This T cell receptor (beta chain) was identified during a study of blood T cell repertoires in COVID-19. In the study overall: COVID-19 samples, acute and convalescent, were from the United States, Italy and Spain.

CDR3 length: 15 residues. Germline V gene lookup returns CDR1 SGHVS and CDR2 FQNEAQ. Trimming removed 1 base from V and 7 bases from J; junction bases left unmatched: 7. Original methodology: Counts of nucleated cells, estimated from reference gene primer amplification, were obtained. Only in-frame clones appear in the TCRdb table, and some are missing; sequencing was by immunoSEQ multiplex PCR. The DNA gave D and trimming, while V, J and clone size come from that table. Of some 20,000 clones in the sample, about 88% were seen once. This chain links TRBV7-8 with TRBJ1-5; TRBD1 matches 7 bases. Specimen: peripheral blood. This clonotype was sampled from a man between 65 and 85 years old with acute or convalescent COVID-19. Here the CDR3 DNA reads TGTGCCAGCAGCTTAGGATTACAGGGGCGGCAGCCCCAGCATTTT. Amino acid sequence: CASSLGLQGRQPQHF.